The 2 T cell receptor beta chains below all came from one sample that was sequenced in a study of T-cell reconstitution after alpha-beta-depleted transplantation in children. As it was prepared, the TCRbeta library received unique molecular identifiers. TCRdb re-derived calls from the PCR reads in MiXCR, one entry per CDR3 protein. Of 700,000 to 950,000 distinct CDR3 sequences listed, approximately 15% are singletons. Sequenced material: PBMCs, mostly from graft donor cells, taken 360 days after TCRalphabeta/CD19-depleted stem cell transplant. All receptors derive from a male patient aged 10-17 years who had a stem cell transplant for acute lymphoblastic leukemia, so the T cells may come from the graft donor.

This clonotype was counted ten times or more. The V and J genes are TRBV15 and TRBJ2-1, with TRBD2 identical over 10 bases. V shed 5 bases and J 8 bases; nucleotides not matched to a gene: 9. The CDR3 has 15 residues. The germline V gene encodes CDR1 LNHNV and CDR2 YYDKDF (reference sequence). The CDR3 coding sequence is TGTGCCACCAGCCGGAGGGGACTAGCGTATCATGAGCAGTTCTTC. Its translation is CATSRRGLAYHEQFF.

V usage is TRBV4-1 and J usage is TRBJ2-3, with 10 bases matching TRBD2. The CDR3 is 17 residues long. CDR1 is MGHRA and CDR2 is YSYEKL in the germline V gene. V lost 0 bases and J lost 5; bases outside the gene matches: 8. CDR3 sequence reads: CASSQDLAGEGEDTQYF. CDR3 coding DNA: TGCGCCAGCAGCCAAGATCTAGCGGGAGAAGGGGAAGATACGCAGTATTTT.